This T cell receptor beta chain originates from a study of CD8 T cells in Susac syndrome. The CDR3 covers 13 residues. Germline CDR1 reads SNHLY; CDR2 reads FYNNEI. V lost 3 bases and J lost 5, with 10 bases in between. An input of 0.5 to 1 ug of RNA was subjected to reverse transcription using random hexamers. By means of immunoSEQ multiplex PCR, TCR beta CDR3 spanning 54 Vbeta and 13 Jbeta underwent amplification. TCRdb re-derived calls from the immunoSEQ multiplex PCR reads in MiXCR, one entry per CDR3 protein. The sample has 100,000 to 150,000 distinct CDR3 sequences, around 94% seen once. Overall study findings and caveats: Among people with Susac, CD8+ clonal expansion was greatest in TEMRA cells and active patients.

As to this clonotype: The target antigen is unknown.

The sequence derives from a human donor with Susac syndrome. The chain uses TRBV2 and TRBJ1-2; weak D call: TRBD1 (5 bases). The sample consisted of CD8+ T cells from PBMCs. CDR3 bases: TGTGCCAGCAGTGATCAGGGCGAATATGGCTACACCTTC. It encodes CASSDQGEYGYTF.